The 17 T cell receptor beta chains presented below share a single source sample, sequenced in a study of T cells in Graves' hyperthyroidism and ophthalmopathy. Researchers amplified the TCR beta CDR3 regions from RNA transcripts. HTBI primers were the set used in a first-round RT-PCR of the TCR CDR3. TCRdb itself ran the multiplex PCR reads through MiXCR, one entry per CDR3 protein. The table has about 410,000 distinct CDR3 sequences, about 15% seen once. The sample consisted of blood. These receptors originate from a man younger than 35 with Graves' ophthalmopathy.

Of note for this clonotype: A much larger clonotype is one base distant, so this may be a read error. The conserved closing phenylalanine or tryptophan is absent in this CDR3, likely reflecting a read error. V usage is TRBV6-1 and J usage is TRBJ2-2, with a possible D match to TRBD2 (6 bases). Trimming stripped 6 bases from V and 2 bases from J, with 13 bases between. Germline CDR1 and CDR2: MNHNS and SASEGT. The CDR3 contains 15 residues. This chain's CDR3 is CASSVRDFNTGELFL. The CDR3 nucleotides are TGTGCCAGCAGCGTCCGGGACTTTAACACCGGGGAGCTGTTTCTT.

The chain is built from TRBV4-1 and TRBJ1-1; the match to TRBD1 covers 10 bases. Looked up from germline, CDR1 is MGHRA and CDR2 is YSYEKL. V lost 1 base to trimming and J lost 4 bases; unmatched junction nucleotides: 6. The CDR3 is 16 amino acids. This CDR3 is CASSQGDRGLGTEAFF. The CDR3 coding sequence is TGCGCCAGCAGCCAAGGCGACAGGGGGCTGGGCACTGAAGCTTTCTTT.

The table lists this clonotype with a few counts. The CDR3 region has the DNA TGTGCCACCAGTGATCTCGAGGGGGGACAGGGCTACACCTTC. Translating it yields CATSDLEGGQGYTF. This chain connects TRBV24-1 to TRBJ1-2; 7 bases fit TRBD1. Germline V gives CDR1 KGHDR, CDR2 SFDVKD. The CDR3 consists of 14 residues. The ends lost 3 bases at V and 8 bases at J; junction bases unmatched: 8.

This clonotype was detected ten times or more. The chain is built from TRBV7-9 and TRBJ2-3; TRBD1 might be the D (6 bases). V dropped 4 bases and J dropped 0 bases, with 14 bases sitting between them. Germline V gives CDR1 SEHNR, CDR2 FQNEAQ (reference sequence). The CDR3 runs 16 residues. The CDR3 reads CASSYGQYSSTDTQYF. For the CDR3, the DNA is TGTGCCAGCAGCTACGGACAGTATTCTAGCACAGATACGCAGTATTTT.

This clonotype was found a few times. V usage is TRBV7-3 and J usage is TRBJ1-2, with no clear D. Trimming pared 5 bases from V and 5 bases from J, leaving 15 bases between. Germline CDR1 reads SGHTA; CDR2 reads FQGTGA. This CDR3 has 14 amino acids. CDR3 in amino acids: CASSNQTRPYGYTF. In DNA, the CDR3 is TGTGCCAGCAGCAACCAGACAAGGCCGTATGGCTACACCTTC.

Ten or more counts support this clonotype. The CDR3 spells CARKLGSSYEQYF. The CDR3, as DNA: TGTGCCAGGAAGTTGGGGAGCTCCTACGAGCAGTACTTC. The chain uses TRBV6-2 or TRBV6-3 and TRBJ2-7; the D gene is possibly TRBD2 (5 bases). V lost 9 bases, J lost 0 bases, and 12 bases lay in between. Germline V gene lookup returns CDR1 MNHEY and CDR2 SVGEGT. The CDR3 is 13 residues long.

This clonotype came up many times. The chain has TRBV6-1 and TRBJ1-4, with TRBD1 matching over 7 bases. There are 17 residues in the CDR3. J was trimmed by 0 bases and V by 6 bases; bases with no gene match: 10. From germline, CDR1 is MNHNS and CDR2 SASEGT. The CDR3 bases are TGTGCCAGCAGAACGAGGGGGCGCGGAGCAACTAATGAAAAACTGTTTTTT. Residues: CASRTRGRGATNEKLFF.

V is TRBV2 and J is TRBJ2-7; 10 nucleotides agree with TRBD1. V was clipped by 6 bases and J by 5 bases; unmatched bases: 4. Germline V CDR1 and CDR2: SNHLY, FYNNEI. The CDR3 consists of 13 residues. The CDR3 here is CASRGTGVNEQYF. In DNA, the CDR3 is TGTGCCAGCAGGGGGACAGGGGTGAACGAGCAGTACTTC.

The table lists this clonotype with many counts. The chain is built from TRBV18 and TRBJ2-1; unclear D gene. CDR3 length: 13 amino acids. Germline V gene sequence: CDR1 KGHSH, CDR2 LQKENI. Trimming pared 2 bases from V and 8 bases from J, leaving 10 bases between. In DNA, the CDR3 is TGTGCCAGCTCACCAAGATCCAGCCATGAGCAGTTCTTC. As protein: CASSPRSSHEQFF.

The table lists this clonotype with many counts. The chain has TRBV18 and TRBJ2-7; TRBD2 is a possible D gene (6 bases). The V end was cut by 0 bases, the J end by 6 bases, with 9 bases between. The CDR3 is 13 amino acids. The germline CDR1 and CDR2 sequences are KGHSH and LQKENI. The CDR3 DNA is TGTGCCAGCTCACCACCGACTAGTCTCGAGCAGTACTTC. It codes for CASSPPTSLEQYF.

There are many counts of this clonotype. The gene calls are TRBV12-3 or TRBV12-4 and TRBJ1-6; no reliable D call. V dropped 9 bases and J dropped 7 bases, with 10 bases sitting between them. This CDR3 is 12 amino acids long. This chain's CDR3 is CASQELNSPLHF. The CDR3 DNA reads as TGTGCCAGTCAGGAGCTAAATTCACCCCTCCACTTT.

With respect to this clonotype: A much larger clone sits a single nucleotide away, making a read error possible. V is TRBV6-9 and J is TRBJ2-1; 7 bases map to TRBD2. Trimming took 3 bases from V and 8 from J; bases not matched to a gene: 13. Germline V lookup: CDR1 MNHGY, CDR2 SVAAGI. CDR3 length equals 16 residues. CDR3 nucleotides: TGTGCCAGCAGTTACACCGGGACTGGCGGGAGTCATGAGCAGTTCTTC. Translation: CASSYTGTGGSHEQFF.

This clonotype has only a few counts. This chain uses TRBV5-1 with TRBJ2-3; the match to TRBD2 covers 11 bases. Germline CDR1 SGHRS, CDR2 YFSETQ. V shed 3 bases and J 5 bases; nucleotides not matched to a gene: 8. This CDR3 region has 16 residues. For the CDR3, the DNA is TGCGCCAGCAGCTGGACCGGGACTAGCGGTGGAGATACGCAGTATTTT. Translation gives CASSWTGTSGGDTQYF.

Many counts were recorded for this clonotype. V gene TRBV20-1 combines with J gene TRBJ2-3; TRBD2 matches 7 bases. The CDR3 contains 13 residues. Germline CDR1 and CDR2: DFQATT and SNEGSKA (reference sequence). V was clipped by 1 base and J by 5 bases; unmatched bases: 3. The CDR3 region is CSARGREGDTQYF. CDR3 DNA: TGCAGTGCTAGAGGAAGGGAGGGAGATACGCAGTATTTT.

CDR3 sequence: CASRDPVYEQYF. The CDR3 DNA sequence: TGCGCCAGCCGGGACCCCGTGTACGAGCAGTACTTC. V gene TRBV10-1 combines with J gene TRBJ2-7, with D perhaps assigned TRBD1 or TRBD2 (5 bases each). Germline V gives CDR1 WNHNN, CDR2 SYGVQD (reference sequence). CDR3 size: 12 residues. V was cut by 8 bases and J by 4 bases, with 12 bases left in between.

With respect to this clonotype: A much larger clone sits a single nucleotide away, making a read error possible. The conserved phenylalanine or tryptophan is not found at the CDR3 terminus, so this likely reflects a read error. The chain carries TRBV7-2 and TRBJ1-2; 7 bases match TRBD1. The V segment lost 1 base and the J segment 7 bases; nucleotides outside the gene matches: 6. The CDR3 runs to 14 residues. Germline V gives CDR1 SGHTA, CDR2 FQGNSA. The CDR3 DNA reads TGTGCCAGCAGCTTAGGATCAGGGGGGGGTGGCTACACCCTC. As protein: CASSLGSGGGGYTL.

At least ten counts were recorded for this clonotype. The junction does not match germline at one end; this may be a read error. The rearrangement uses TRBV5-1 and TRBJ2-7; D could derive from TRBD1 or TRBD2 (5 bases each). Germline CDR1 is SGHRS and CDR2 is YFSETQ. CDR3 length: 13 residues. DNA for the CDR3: TGTGCCAGCTCACCACGGGACCCCTACGAGCAGTACTTC. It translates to CASSPRDPYEQYF.